This T cell receptor (beta chain) stems from a study of T cell responses to AZD1222 COVID-19 vaccine. Overall study context: Second-dose intervals near 4 or 12 weeks were combined. Study conclusions and caveats: CD4 TCRs linked to vaccination spanned spike, dominating at 160-218 and 743-854. Just 6 or 7 AZD1222 recipients were seropositive at baseline.

Looked up from germline, CDR1 is LNHDA and CDR2 is SQIVND (reference sequence). Trimming removed 5 bases from V and 1 base from J; junction bases left unmatched: 6. CDR3 length: 15 residues. About this clone itself: Its matching antigen is unknown.

Sequencing was performed with immunoSEQ multiplex PCR; in TCRdb, only in-frame clones are kept and a portion is missing. The sample contains over 100,000 clones, approximately 90% of which appear only once. The receptor's source is an adult in good health. This material consisted of peripheral blood, taken on day 0 of AZD1222 vaccination. The rearrangement uses TRBV19 and TRBJ2-7; 9 bases fit TRBD1. The CDR3 sequence: CASSGTGTGSYEQYF. The CDR3 DNA sequence: TGTGCCAGTAGTGGCACCGGGACAGGGTCCTACGAGCAGTACTTC.